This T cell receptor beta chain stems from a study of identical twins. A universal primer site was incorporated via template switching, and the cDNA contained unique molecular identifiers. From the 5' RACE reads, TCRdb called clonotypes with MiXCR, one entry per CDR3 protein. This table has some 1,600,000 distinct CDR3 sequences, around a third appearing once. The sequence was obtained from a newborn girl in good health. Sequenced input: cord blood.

The CDR3 sequence is CASSLGWTGETDTQYF. CDR3 DNA: TGCGCCAGCAGCTTGGGGTGGACAGGGGAGACAGATACGCAGTATTTT. J is TRBJ2-3 and V is TRBV5-1, with 9 bases fitting TRBD1. With 0 bases clipped from V and 3 bases from J, the junction kept 5 bases outside the gene matches. Germline CDR1 and CDR2: SGHRS and YFSETQ. There are 16 residues in the CDR3.